Sequencing of this TCR beta chain was carried out in a study of blood T cell repertoires in COVID-19. The overall study: Sample material is recorded as cDNA or gDNA derived from T cells, B-cell-depleted T cells, or PBMCs.

Only in-frame clones appear in the TCRdb table, and some are missing; sequencing was by immunoSEQ multiplex PCR. The profile shows some 170,000 clones, over 75% of them singletons. This CDR3 contains 15 residues. CDR1 MNHEY and CDR2 SVGAGI come from the germline V gene. The germline V and J ends were trimmed by 6 bases and 5 bases, with 19 bases remaining between them. Among Cohort 3 donors, those recovered had two negative PCRs, clearance, or symptom resolution. This chain joins TRBV6-5 and TRBJ2-5, with a tentative D call TRBD2 (5 bases). The TCR was taken from a man aged 35 to 55 who had recovered from COVID-19. The sample comprised PBMCs or T cells enriched from blood (not recorded which). In DNA form, the CDR3 reads TGTGCCAGCAGCTCGGGATTCACGGTGGGGGAGACCCAGTACTTC. It encodes CASSSGFTVGETQYF.